This T cell receptor beta chain comes out of a study of CD4+ T cells in melanoma. For this clone: The antigen is not known.

The data were produced by immunoSEQ multiplex PCR, yet TCRdb's version contains in-frame clones alone and is incomplete. The repertoire has 12,000 to 15,000 clones, roughly two thirds of them found once; the top ten carry approximately 11%. This CDR3 region has 14 residues. V lost 4 bases and J lost 6; bases outside the gene matches: 10. Germline-derived CDR1 and CDR2 are SGHRS and YFSETQ. Study-level findings and limits: A reported correlation linked neoantigen-specific CD4+ T cells to CD8+, macrophage and B cell function. In melanoma, neoantigen-specific CD4+ T cells reportedly differed in differentiation state.

Sequencing was carried out using cells from a culture (not recorded whether cultured in vitro). The clonotype was recovered from a human donor with melanoma. This chain uses TRBV5-1 with TRBJ2-7, with 7 bases aligning to TRBD2. CDR3 in DNA: TGCGCCAGCAGCCCGAGCGGGGCCGAGATCGAGCAGTACTTC. It specifies CASSPSGAEIEQYF.